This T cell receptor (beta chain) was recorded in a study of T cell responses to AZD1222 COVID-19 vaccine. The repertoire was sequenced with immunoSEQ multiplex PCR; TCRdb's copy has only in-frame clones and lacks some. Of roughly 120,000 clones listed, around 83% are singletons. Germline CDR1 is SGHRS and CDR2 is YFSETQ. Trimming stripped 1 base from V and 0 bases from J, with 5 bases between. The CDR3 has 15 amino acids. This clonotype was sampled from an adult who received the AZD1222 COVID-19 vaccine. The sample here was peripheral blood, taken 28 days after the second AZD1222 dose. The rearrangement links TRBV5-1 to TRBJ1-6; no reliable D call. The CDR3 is CASSLRSSYNSPLHF. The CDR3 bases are TGCGCCAGCAGCTTGAGAAGCTCCTATAATTCACCCCTCCACTTT.